The 25 T cell receptor beta chains reported below all come from one sample, sequenced in a study of beta chain features in type 1 diabetes. The study's findings and limits: Among all four CD4+ subsets, Type 1 diabetes patients had TCRB CDR3s that were moderately but significantly shorter.

The investigators reverse transcribed all of the isolated RNA, so they sequenced expressed TCRB transcripts. This table comes from immunoSEQ multiplex PCR, and its TCRdb copy is limited to in-frame clones, with some not included. The profile shows around 340,000 clones, approximately 10% of them singletons. The antigens for these receptors are not known. The sequenced sample was central memory CD4+ T cells from blood. The source of these receptors is a man younger than 40 with type 1 diabetes.

This clone was observed a handful of times. This chain connects TRBV14 to TRBJ1-2; D not certain. Looked up from germline, CDR1 is SGHDN and CDR2 is FVKESK. This CDR3 region has 13 residues. The germline V and J ends were trimmed by 5 bases and 8 bases, with 15 bases remaining between them. The DNA of the CDR3 is TGTGCCAGCAGCTCCCTACGCGACCGCGGCTACACCTTC. Amino acid sequence: CASSSLRDRGYTF.

The chain links TRBV30 to TRBJ2-3; the match to TRBD2 covers 10 bases. This CDR3 is 14 amino acids long. Germline CDR1 and CDR2: GTSNPN and SVGIG (reference sequence). V dropped 2 bases and J dropped 2; count of bases not matched to a gene: 1. Here the CDR3 reads CAWSLAGDTDTQYF. In nucleotides, the CDR3 is TGTGCCTGGAGTCTAGCGGGGGACACAGATACGCAGTATTTT. The whole variable domain, remainder taken from reference TRBV30 and TRBJ2-3, is SQTIHQWPATLVQPVGSPLSLECTVEGTSNPNLYWYRQAAGRGLQLLFYSVGIGQISSEVPQNLSASRPQDRQFILSSKKLLLSDSGFYLCAWSLAGDTDTQYFGPGTRLTVL.

V usage is TRBV7-8 and J usage is TRBJ2-5, with 8 positions matching TRBD1. CDR3 size: 14 residues. V shed 5 bases and J 5 bases; nucleotides not matched to a gene: 7. Germline values: CDR1 SGHVS, CDR2 FQNEAQ. In nucleotides, the CDR3 is TGTGCCAGCAGCGCGTTGGACAGGGAGGAGACCCAGTACTTC. This sequence encodes CASSALDREETQYF. The full variable domain, its missing parts supplied by reference TRBV7-8 and TRBJ2-5, is GAGVSQSPRYKVAKRGQDVALRCDPISGHVSLFWYQQALGQGPEFLTYFQNEAQLDKSGLPSDRFFAERPEGSVSTLKIQRTQQEDSAVYLCASSALDREETQYFGPGTRLLVL.

V usage is TRBV2 and J usage is TRBJ2-1; D is tentatively TRBD1 or TRBD2 (6 bases each). CDR1 and CDR2 (germline): SNHLY, FYNNEI. V lost 7 bases, J lost 2 bases, and 15 bases lay in between. CDR3 length equals 15 residues. The CDR3 sequence: CASTGGLNPYNEQFF. As DNA, the CDR3 is TGTGCCAGCACTGGGGGGCTAAATCCCTACAATGAGCAGTTCTTC.

The V and J genes are TRBV11-2 and TRBJ2-1, with 8 bases aligning to TRBD2. This CDR3 region has 14 residues. The V gene end was trimmed by 6 bases and the J gene end by 3 bases; junction bases not matched to a gene: 4. Germline values: CDR1 SGHAT, CDR2 FQNNGV. The chain's CDR3 is CASRREVGYNEQFF. The CDR3 nucleotides read TGTGCCAGCAGGCGGGAGGTTGGCTACAATGAGCAGTTCTTC.

The rearrangement uses TRBV7-9 and TRBJ1-5; TRBD1 is a possible D gene (5 bases). Germline V gives CDR1 SEHNR, CDR2 FQNEAQ (reference sequence). V lost 1 base and J 2 bases, leaving 12 bases between the germline ends. The CDR3 length is 16 residues. The CDR3 nucleotides are TGTGCCAGCAGCTTAGGCGACAGCGGAGGCAATCAGCCCCAGCATTTT. Protein product: CASSLGDSGGNQPQHF.

To note about this clone: This is likely a read error, given that the CDR3 carries no conserved phenylalanine or tryptophan at its end. The V and J genes are TRBV7-9 and TRBJ1-2; possible D gene TRBD1, 5 bases. V shed 5 bases and J shed 8 bases, with 12 bases lying between them. Per germline, CDR1 SEHNR and CDR2 FQNEAQ (reference sequence). CDR3 size: 12 residues. The CDR3 DNA reads as TGTGCCAGCAGCCGCGACAGTGACGGCTACACCCTC. This codes for CASSRDSDGYTL.

The chain uses TRBV7-9 and TRBJ2-7; TRBD2 agrees at 8 bases. The CDR3 runs to 13 residues. V shed 8 bases and J 5 bases; nucleotides not matched to a gene: 8. CDR1 and CDR2 from the germline V gene are SEHNR and FQNEAQ (reference sequence). The CDR3 loop is CASSPGGVHEQYF. DNA for the CDR3: TGTGCCAGCTCCCCGGGGGGGGTCCACGAGCAGTACTTC.

This clone was counted a few times. The chain recombines TRBV29-1 with TRBJ1-1; possibly TRBD1 for D (5 bases). The CDR3 has 12 amino acids. Germline V gene sequence: CDR1 SQVTM, CDR2 ANQGSEA. Trimming left V 6 bases short and J 5 bases short, with 13 bases between. The CDR3 sequence is CSVSQGSTEAFF. CDR3 bases: TGCAGCGTGAGCCAGGGAAGTACTGAAGCTTTCTTT.

The chain is built from TRBV10-3 and TRBJ2-5; D assignment may be TRBD1 or TRBD2 (6 bases each). Germline CDR1 is ENHRY and CDR2 is SYGVKD. Trimming pared 10 bases from V and 7 bases from J, leaving 19 bases between. The CDR3 has 13 amino acids. The CDR3 bases are TGTGCCAGCGGGGAGAGGGACAAGGTGACCCAGTACTTC. This encodes CASGERDKVTQYF.

This clone has more than one count but fewer than ten. The CDR3 sequence: CSARGLTEQFF. CDR3 coding DNA: TGCAGTGCTAGGGGCCTCACTGAGCAGTTCTTC. This chain uses TRBV20-1 with TRBJ2-1; D gene uncertain. V gave up 3 bases and J gave up 9 bases, with 9 bases separating them. This CDR3 contains 11 residues. The V gene's germline CDR1 is DFQATT and CDR2 SNEGSKA (reference sequence).

This clone was seen a handful of times. This chain connects TRBV29-1 to TRBJ2-2; no definite D call. V lost 1 base, J lost 1 base, and 10 bases lay in between. The germline gives CDR1 SQVTM, CDR2 ANQGSEA. The CDR3 spans 15 residues. This CDR3 reads CSVEGWPGNTGELFF. For the CDR3, the DNA is TGCAGCGTTGAAGGATGGCCAGGGAACACCGGGGAGCTGTTTTTT.

A few counts support this clone. The chain carries TRBV5-6 and TRBJ2-4, with TRBD2 matching over 10 bases. CDR3 size: 17 residues. V dropped 1 base and J dropped 0; count of bases not matched to a gene: 4. The germline gives CDR1 SGHDT, CDR2 YYEEEE. The CDR3 nucleotides are TGTGCCAGCAGCTTGTTCTCTAGCGGGGGAGCCAAAAACATTCAGTACTTC. It is translated as CASSLFSSGGAKNIQYF.

The chain has TRBV11-2 and TRBJ2-3, with 9 positions matching TRBD2. Per germline, CDR1 SGHAT and CDR2 FQNNGV. The V and J ends lost 3 bases and 0 bases, in that order; junction bases with no gene match: 1. This CDR3 contains 15 residues. DNA of the CDR3: TGTGCCAGCAGCTTTCTAGCGGGGAGCACAGATACGCAGTATTTT. Its protein product is CASSFLAGSTDTQYF.

The chain is built from TRBV14 and TRBJ2-7; D is unresolved. CDR1 and CDR2 (germline): SGHDN, FVKESK. The CDR3 length is 17 residues. Trimming removed 0 bases at V and 1 base at J, with 16 bases between. DNA for the CDR3: TGTGCCAGCAGCCAAGATTGGTACCGCTCCGAGTCCTACGAGCAGTACTTC. Residues: CASSQDWYRSESYEQYF.

This clone appeared a few times. The chain uses TRBV1 and TRBJ1-5; the D call in the table, TRBD1, was not verified against the DNA. TRBV1 is given as a pseudogene. The CDR3 sequence is 15 residues long. DNA of the CDR3: TGCACCAGCAGCCAACCACAGGGGAACAGGCAGCCCCAGCATTTT. It specifies CTSSQPQGNRQPQHF.

This sequence joins TRBV7-9 and TRBJ2-7; 8 nucleotides match TRBD1. Germline V CDR1 and CDR2: SEHNR, FQNEAQ (reference sequence). V gave up 4 bases and J gave up 2 bases; unmatched junction bases: 4. The CDR3 sequence is 14 residues long. Here the CDR3 reads CASSSRQGPYEQYF. The DNA for the CDR3 is TGTGCCAGCAGCTCCCGACAGGGGCCCTACGAGCAGTACTTC.

This clone was picked up a small number of times. This chain connects TRBV7-2 to TRBJ2-7, with 7 nucleotides matching TRBD1. V dropped 1 base and J dropped 3; count of bases not matched to a gene: 3. CDR1 and CDR2 (germline): SGHTA, FQGNSA. This CDR3 has 14 amino acids. The CDR3 DNA sequence: TGTGCCAGCAGCTTAGGACAGGGAAACTACGAGCAGTACTTC. It is translated as CASSLGQGNYEQYF.

The chain joins TRBV6-5 to TRBJ2-7; D is unresolved. Trimming shortened V by 11 bases and J by 3 bases, and 11 bases separated the two germline ends. The CDR3 loop spans 11 amino acids. The V gene's germline CDR1 is MNHEY and CDR2 SVGAGI. CDR3 sequence: CAPGSRYEQYF. For the CDR3, the DNA is TGTGCCCCGGGCTCTCGCTACGAGCAGTACTTC.

On this clone: At one boundary the junction diverges from the germline segment, which might be a read error. The gene calls are TRBV7-7 and TRBJ2-5, with D tentatively TRBD1 (6 bases). Germline CDR1 and CDR2: SSHAT and FNYEAQ (reference sequence). The CDR3 totals 14 residues. CDR3 sequence reads: CASSLFGQKETQYF. CDR3 bases: TGTGCTAGCAGCCTCTTCGGACAGAAAGAGACCCAGTACTTC.

The V and J genes are TRBV28 and TRBJ1-5, with 10 bases identical to TRBD1. This CDR3 has 16 residues. Germline CDR1 is MDHEN and CDR2 is SYDVKM. With 5 bases clipped from V and 2 bases from J, the junction kept 6 bases outside the gene matches. The CDR3 region is CASSLSGTGGNQPQHF. The CDR3 coding sequence is TGTGCCAGCAGTCTATCTGGGACAGGGGGCAATCAGCCCCAGCATTTT.

This clone came up many times. The chain has TRBV7-2 and TRBJ2-7; D uncertain. The length of the CDR3 is 13 residues. The V gene lost 6 bases and the J gene lost 1 base, with 10 bases spanning the gap. Germline V gene sequence: CDR1 SGHTA, CDR2 FQGNSA. The CDR3: CASSSPMSYEQYF. In DNA form, the CDR3 reads TGTGCCAGCAGTTCACCCATGTCCTACGAGCAGTACTTC.

The DNA of the CDR3 is TGTGCCAGCTCACCACTGTACGTGGGGGGAGAGACCCAGTACTTC. Translated: CASSPLYVGGETQYF. V usage is TRBV18 and J usage is TRBJ2-5, with D possibly being TRBD2 (6 bases). The CDR3 spans 15 residues. The germline CDR1 and CDR2 sequences are KGHSH and LQKENI. Deletions cut 1 base from V and 4 bases from J, with 13 bases between.

The chain joins TRBV4-3 to TRBJ2-1, with TRBD2 matching 12 bases. The CDR3 consists of 20 residues. J lost 4 bases, V lost 0 bases, and 13 bases had no gene match. Germline values: CDR1 LGHNA, CDR2 YSLEER. This CDR3 is CASSQEVASGGAFLYNEQFF. CDR3 sequence (DNA): TGCGCCAGCAGCCAAGAAGTCGCTAGCGGGGGGGCCTTTTTGTACAATGAGCAGTTCTTC.

The chain carries TRBV7-2 and TRBJ1-1; 8 positions agree with TRBD1. The CDR3 extends over 14 amino acids. Trimming cost V 5 bases and J 0 bases; bases outside gene matches: 2. CDR1 and CDR2 (germline): SGHTA, FQGNSA. In DNA form, the CDR3 reads TGTGCCAGCAGCCCGGACAGGGTGAACACTGAAGCTTTCTTT. This translates into CASSPDRVNTEAFF.